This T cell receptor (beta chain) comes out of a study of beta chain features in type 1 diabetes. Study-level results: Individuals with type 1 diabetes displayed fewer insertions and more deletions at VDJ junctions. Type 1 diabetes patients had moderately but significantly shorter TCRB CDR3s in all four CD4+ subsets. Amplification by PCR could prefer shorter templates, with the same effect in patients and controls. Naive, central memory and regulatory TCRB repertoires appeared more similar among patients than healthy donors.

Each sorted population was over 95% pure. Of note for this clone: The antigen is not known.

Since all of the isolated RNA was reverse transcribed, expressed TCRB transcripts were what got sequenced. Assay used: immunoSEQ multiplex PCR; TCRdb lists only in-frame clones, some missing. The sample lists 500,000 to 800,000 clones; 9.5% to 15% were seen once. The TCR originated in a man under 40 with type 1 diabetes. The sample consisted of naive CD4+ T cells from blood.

DNA for the CDR3: TGTGCCAGCAATCAGGGGGACACTGAAGCTTTCTTT. Its protein product is CASNQGDTEAFF. The rearrangement uses TRBV6-5 and TRBJ1-1; 7 bases align to TRBD1. Germline V lookup: CDR1 MNHEY, CDR2 SVGAGI. The V and J ends lost 7 bases and 3 bases, in that order; junction bases with no gene match: 2. This CDR3 comprises 12 residues.